Listed below are T cell receptor beta chains from one sample, sequenced in a study of control samples from healthy donors and cancer patients. Assay used: immunoSEQ multiplex PCR; TCRdb lists only in-frame clones, some missing. The data contain 130,000 or so clones, around 86% of them singletons. The sequenced material came from blood. These receptors originate from a man aged 35 to 55 in good health. CDR3s include the opening cysteine and the closing phenylalanine or tryptophan. D genes are given only for firm matches. The size entry is marked missing in some rows and otherwise reads once, few, many or a size class.

d_call	v_call	j_call	clone_size	cdr3_aa	cdr3_nt
TRBD1	TRBV7-3	TRBJ2-1	NA	CASSSGTGYNEQFF	TGTGCCAGCAGCTCCGGGACAGGGTACAATGAGCAGTTCTTC
NA	TRBV6-5	TRBJ1-6	NA	CASSYSGGWALHF	TGTGCCAGCAGTTACTCGGGGGGATGGGCCCTCCACTTT
NA	TRBV6-6	TRBJ2-7	NA	CASSYLQIDYQQYF	TGTGCCAGCAGTTACTTACAGATCGACTACCAGCAGTACTTC
NA	TRBV7-9	TRBJ2-4	NA	CASSLATGLSNIQYF	TGTGCCAGCAGCTTAGCTACAGGGTTGTCGAACATTCAGTACTTC
NA	TRBV3-1/TRBV3-2	TRBJ2-5	NA	CASSQGWQEGTQYF	TGTGCCAGCAGCCAAGGATGGCAGGAAGGGACCCAGTACTTC
TRBD1	TRBV29-1	TRBJ2-5	NA	CSVTKPGQKETQYF	TGCAGCGTAACTAAACCGGGACAGAAAGAGACCCAGTACTTC
NA	TRBV7-2	TRBJ1-3	NA	CASSPFGGTNSGNTIYF	TGTGCCAGCAGCCCGTTTGGTGGGACAAACTCTGGAAACACCATATATTTT
NA	TRBV11-3	TRBJ2-1	NA	CASSQLGGMVNEQFF	TGTGCCAGCAGCCAGTTGGGCGGGATGGTGAATGAGCAGTTCTTC
NA	TRBV7-9	TRBJ2-1	NA	CASSLGGPNEQFF	TGTGCCAGCAGCCTTGGGGGCCCCAATGAGCAGTTCTTC
TRBD2	TRBV10-3	TRBJ2-7	NA	CAIRLQGGGAYEQYF	TGTGCCATCAGACTGCAGGGCGGGGGGGCCTACGAGCAGTACTTC
TRBD2	TRBV2	TRBJ2-3	NA	CASSEASGSTDTQYF	TGTGCCAGCAGTGAAGCTAGCGGGAGCACAGATACGCAGTATTTT
NA	TRBV9	TRBJ2-2	NA	CASNDWAAPNGELFF	TGTGCCAGCAATGACTGGGCAGCACCTAACGGGGAGCTGTTTTTT
NA	TRBV19	TRBJ1-5	NA	CASRPSRQDHFSNQPQHF	TGTGCCAGTCGCCCAAGTAGACAGGACCACTTTAGCAATCAGCCCCAGCATTTT
NA	TRBV10-2	TRBJ1-3	NA	CASSDRTSGNTIYF	TGCGCCAGCAGTGACCGGACCTCGGGAAACACCATATATTTT
TRBD1	TRBV6-2/TRBV6-3	TRBJ2-7	NA	CASSSTGTGSYEQYF	TGTGCCAGCAGTTCCACAGGGACAGGGAGCTACGAGCAGTACTTC
NA	TRBV6-2/TRBV6-3	TRBJ2-2	NA	CASSYRTIRAHRGWATGELFF	TGTGCCAGCAGTTACCGAACAATCCGGGCCCACCGCGGCTGGGCCACCGGGGAGCTGTTTTTT
NA	TRBV6-1	TRBJ2-7	NA	CASSEAGYEQYF	TGTGCCAGCAGTGAAGCAGGCTACGAGCAGTACTTC
TRBD1	TRBV19	TRBJ1-2	NA	CASSMGQSYGYTF	TGTGCCAGTAGTATGGGACAGAGCTATGGCTACACCTTC
TRBD2	TRBV2	TRBJ2-3	NA	CASSPIAGGGDTQYF	TGTGCCAGCAGCCCAATAGCGGGGGGAGGAGATACGCAGTATTTT
NA	TRBV4-2	TRBJ1-1	once	CASSQDPIAYTEAFF	TGTGCCAGCAGCCAAGATCCGATAGCCTACACTGAAGCTTTCTTT
TRBD1	TRBV30	TRBJ1-2	NA	CAWSVQGAKSDGYTF	TGTGCCTGGAGTGTACAGGGGGCGAAGTCTGACGGCTACACCTTC
NA	TRBV6-5	TRBJ1-3	NA	CASSYSGASGNTIYF	TGTGCCAGCAGTTACTCGGGAGCCTCTGGAAACACCATATATTTT
TRBD2	TRBV4-3	TRBJ2-7	NA	CASSQDGSGGYYEQYF	TGCGCCAGCAGCCAAGACGGTAGCGGGGGTTACTACGAGCAGTACTTC
NA	TRBV25-1	TRBJ2-1	NA	CASSEGFTEQFF	TGTGCCAGCAGTGAGGGCTTTACTGAGCAGTTCTTC
NA	TRBV5-1	TRBJ2-7	NA	CASSFTGPTYEQYF	TGCGCCAGCAGCTTTACAGGGCCTACCTACGAGCAGTACTTC
TRBD1	TRBV27	TRBJ2-7	NA	CASSLGQGSGEQYF	TGTGCCAGCAGTCTGGGACAGGGAAGTGGCGAGCAGTACTTC
NA	TRBV29-1	TRBJ1-2	NA	CSVEGGEGVNYGYTF	TGCAGCGTTGAAGGGGGCGAGGGGGTAAACTATGGCTACACCTTC
NA	TRBV30	TRBJ2-2	NA	CAWSKGNTGELFF	TGTGCCTGGAGTAAAGGGAACACCGGGGAGCTGTTTTTT
NA	TRBV11-3	TRBJ1-1	NA	CASSLGRTEAFF	TGTGCCAGCAGCTTAGGTCGCACTGAAGCTTTCTTT
NA	TRBV19	TRBJ1-6	NA	CASSITAYNSPLHF	TGTGCCAGTAGTATAACTGCGTATAATTCACCCCTCCACTTT
NA	TRBV12-5	TRBJ1-6	NA	CASAPGSSYSPLHF	TGTGCTAGTGCCCCCGGGTCCAGTTATTCACCCCTCCACTTT
NA	TRBV2	TRBJ1-1	once	CASTEGTANTEAFF	TGTGCCAGCACGGAGGGGACGGCTAACACTGAAGCTTTCTTT